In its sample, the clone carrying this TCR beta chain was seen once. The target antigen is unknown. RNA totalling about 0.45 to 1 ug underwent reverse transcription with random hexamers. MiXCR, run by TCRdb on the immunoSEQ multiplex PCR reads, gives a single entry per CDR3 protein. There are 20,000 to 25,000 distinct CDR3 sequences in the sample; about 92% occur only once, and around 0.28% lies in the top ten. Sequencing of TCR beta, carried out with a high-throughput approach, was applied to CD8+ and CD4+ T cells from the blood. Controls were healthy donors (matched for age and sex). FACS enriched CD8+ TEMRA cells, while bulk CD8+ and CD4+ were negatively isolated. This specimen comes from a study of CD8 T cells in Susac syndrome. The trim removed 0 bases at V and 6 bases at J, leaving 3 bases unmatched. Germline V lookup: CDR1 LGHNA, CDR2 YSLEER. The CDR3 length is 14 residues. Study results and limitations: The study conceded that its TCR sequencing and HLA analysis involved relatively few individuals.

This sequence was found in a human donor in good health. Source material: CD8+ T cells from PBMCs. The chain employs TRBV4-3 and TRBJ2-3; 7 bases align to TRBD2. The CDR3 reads CASSQDWGGDTQYF. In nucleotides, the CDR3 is TGCGCCAGCAGCCAAGATTGGGGGGGGGATACGCAGTATTTT.